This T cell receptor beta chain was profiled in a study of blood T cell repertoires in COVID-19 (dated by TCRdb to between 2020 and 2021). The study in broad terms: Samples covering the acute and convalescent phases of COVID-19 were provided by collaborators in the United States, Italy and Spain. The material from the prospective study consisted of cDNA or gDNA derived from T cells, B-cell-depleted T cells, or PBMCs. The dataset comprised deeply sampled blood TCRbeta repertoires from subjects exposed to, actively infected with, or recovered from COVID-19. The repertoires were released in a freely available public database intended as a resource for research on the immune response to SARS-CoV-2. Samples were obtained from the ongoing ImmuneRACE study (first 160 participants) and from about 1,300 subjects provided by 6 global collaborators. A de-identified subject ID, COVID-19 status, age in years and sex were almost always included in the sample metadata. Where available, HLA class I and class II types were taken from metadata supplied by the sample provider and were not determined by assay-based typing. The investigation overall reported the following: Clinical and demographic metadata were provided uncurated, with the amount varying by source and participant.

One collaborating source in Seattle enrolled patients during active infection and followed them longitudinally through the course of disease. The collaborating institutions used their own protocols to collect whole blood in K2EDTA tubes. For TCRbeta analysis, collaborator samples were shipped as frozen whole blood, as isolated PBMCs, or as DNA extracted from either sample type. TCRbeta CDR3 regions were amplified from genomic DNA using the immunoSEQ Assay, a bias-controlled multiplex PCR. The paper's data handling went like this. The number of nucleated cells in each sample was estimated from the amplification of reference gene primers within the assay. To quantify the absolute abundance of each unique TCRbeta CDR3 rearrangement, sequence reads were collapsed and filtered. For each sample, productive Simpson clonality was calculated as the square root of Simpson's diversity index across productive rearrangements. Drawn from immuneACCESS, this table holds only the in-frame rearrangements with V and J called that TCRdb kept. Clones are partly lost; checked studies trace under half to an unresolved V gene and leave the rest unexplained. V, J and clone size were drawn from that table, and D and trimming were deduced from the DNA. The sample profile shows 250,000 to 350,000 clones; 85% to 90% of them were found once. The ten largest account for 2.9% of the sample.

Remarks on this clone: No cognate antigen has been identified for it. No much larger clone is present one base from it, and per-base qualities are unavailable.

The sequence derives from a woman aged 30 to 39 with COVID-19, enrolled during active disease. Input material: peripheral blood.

The CDR3 protein: CASSPQGRGTEAFF. The sequenced DNA is TGTGCCAGCAGCCCACAGGGGAGAGGGACTGAAGCTTTCTTT. The chain is assembled from TRBV11-2 and TRBJ1-1, and 7 junctional nucleotides match TRBD1. Via the germline V gene, CDR1 is SGHAT and CDR2 FQNNGV. The cysteine opens and the phenylalanine closes a CDR3 of 14 amino acids. The kept DNA is CDR3 alone, 42 bases in frame from the first base. V loses 5 bases at its end and J loses 5 bases; junction bases beyond the gene matches: 8.